These T cell receptor beta chains were read from a single sample in a study of blood T cell repertoires in COVID-19. Method: immunoSEQ multiplex PCR; TCRdb's copy keeps in-frame clones and lacks some. Of under 350,000 clones in the sample, 70% to 90% were seen once. Material for sequencing was peripheral blood. The receptors were sampled from a human donor in a cohort sampled during active COVID-19. CDR3s include the opening cysteine and the closing phenylalanine or tryptophan. The order of the fields is J gene, D gene, V gene, clone size, CDR3 DNA, CDR3 protein. D genes are given only for firm matches. Size is omitted from some rows. Given values are once, few, many or a class for expanded clones.

j_gene: TRBJ2-7
d_gene: TRBD1
v_gene: TRBV6-6
abundance: .
CDR3nt: TGTGCCAGCAGTACAGCCCGGGACAGGGGCTACGAGCAGTACTTC
CDR3aa: CASSTARDRGYEQYF

j_gene: TRBJ1-6
d_gene: .
v_gene: TRBV18
abundance: .
CDR3nt: TGTGCCAGCTCACCCACATTTGGGGTACAGGGTTCCGGTTCACCCCTCCACTTT
CDR3aa: CASSPTFGVQGSGSPLHF

j_gene: TRBJ1-2
d_gene: .
v_gene: TRBV6-5
abundance: .
CDR3nt: TGTGCCAGCAGTTACGACGGGATCTATGGCTACACCTTC
CDR3aa: CASSYDGIYGYTF

j_gene: TRBJ2-1
d_gene: .
v_gene: TRBV6-1
abundance: .
CDR3nt: TGTGCCAGCAGTGAAGCGAGGGCGGACCGATTCTCCTACAATGAGCAGTTCTTC
CDR3aa: CASSEARADRFSYNEQFF

j_gene: TRBJ2-3
d_gene: TRBD2
v_gene: TRBV3-1/TRBV3-2
abundance: .
CDR3nt: TGTGCCAGCAGCCGTAGAGCGGGGGGGAGTGCAGATACGCAGTATTTT
CDR3aa: CASSRRAGGSADTQYF

j_gene: TRBJ1-1
d_gene: TRBD1
v_gene: TRBV20-1
abundance: .
CDR3nt: TGCAGTGCAATTAAACAGGGGGAAGCTTTCTTT
CDR3aa: CSAIKQGEAFF

j_gene: TRBJ2-1
d_gene: .
v_gene: TRBV3-1/TRBV3-2
abundance: .
CDR3nt: TGTGCCAGCAGCCACCGGGGGGCCCGACAATACAATGAGCAGTTCTTC
CDR3aa: CASSHRGARQYNEQFF

j_gene: TRBJ1-2
d_gene: .
v_gene: TRBV5-1
abundance: .
CDR3nt: TGCGCCAGCAGCAGGGAAGGAGGTAACTATGGCTACACCTTC
CDR3aa: CASSREGGNYGYTF

j_gene: TRBJ1-1
d_gene: .
v_gene: TRBV21-1
abundance: .
CDR3nt: TGTGCCAGCAGCACAAGCGGTAGCCAGGGGGTATCCTTGAACACTGAAGCTTTCTTT
CDR3aa: CASSTSGSQGVSLNTEAFF

j_gene: TRBJ1-5
d_gene: TRBD1
v_gene: TRBV19
abundance: .
CDR3nt: TGTGCCAGTAGTCGTCCGGGACAGGGGAAGGCCCAGCATTTT
CDR3aa: CASSRPGQGKAQHF

j_gene: TRBJ1-2
d_gene: TRBD1
v_gene: TRBV7-9
abundance: few
CDR3nt: TGTGCCAGCAGCGTAGACAGGGCCCACACCTTC
CDR3aa: CASSVDRAHTF

j_gene: TRBJ2-7
d_gene: .
v_gene: TRBV27
abundance: .
CDR3nt: TGTGCCAGCAGACAGGGATCCTACGAGCAGTACTTC
CDR3aa: CASRQGSYEQYF

j_gene: TRBJ2-1
d_gene: TRBD2
v_gene: TRBV10-3
abundance: .
CDR3nt: TGTGCCATCATGTCCGGGACTAGGGTCGCGAGTGAGCAGTTCTTC
CDR3aa: CAIMSGTRVASEQFF

j_gene: TRBJ2-7
d_gene: .
v_gene: TRBV2
abundance: few
CDR3nt: TGTGCCAGTGAAGGGAGGAGATCTTCCTACGAGCAGTACTTC
CDR3aa: CASEGRRSSYEQYF

j_gene: TRBJ1-3
d_gene: .
v_gene: TRBV29-1
abundance: many
CDR3nt: TGCAGCACAGAAGGGGTATTAGTTGGAAACACCATATATTTT
CDR3aa: CSTEGVLVGNTIYF

j_gene: TRBJ1-5
d_gene: TRBD1
v_gene: TRBV19
abundance: .
CDR3nt: TGTGCCAGTAGTATCGGGACAGGGAATAGCAATCAGCCCCAGCATTTT
CDR3aa: CASSIGTGNSNQPQHF

j_gene: TRBJ1-5
d_gene: .
v_gene: TRBV5-8
abundance: .
CDR3nt: TGTGCCAGCAGCTTGGGGGTGAGGGAAAATCAGCCCCAGCATTTT
CDR3aa: CASSLGVRENQPQHF

j_gene: TRBJ1-1
d_gene: .
v_gene: TRBV5-4
abundance: .
CDR3nt: TGTGCCAGCAGCTTGGGATCAGGGGTCTTTCAGAGGAACACTGAAGCTTTCTTT
CDR3aa: CASSLGSGVFQRNTEAFF

j_gene: TRBJ2-1
d_gene: TRBD2
v_gene: TRBV10-2
abundance: .
CDR3nt: TGCGCCAGCACACTAGCGGGCCTTAATGAGCAGTTCTTC
CDR3aa: CASTLAGLNEQFF

j_gene: TRBJ2-2
d_gene: .
v_gene: TRBV18
abundance: .
CDR3nt: TGTGCCAGCTCACCCCCCTCGTCCAGGGCGGCCGGGGAGCTGTTTTTT
CDR3aa: CASSPPSSRAAGELFF

j_gene: TRBJ2-2
d_gene: TRBD2
v_gene: TRBV15
abundance: .
CDR3nt: TGTGCCACCAGCAGAGATTACGGGGGGACCGGGGAGCTGTTTTTT
CDR3aa: CATSRDYGGTGELFF

j_gene: TRBJ1-1
d_gene: .
v_gene: TRBV7-9
abundance: .
CDR3nt: TGTGCCAGCATCCCCCCCTTACAGAACACTGAAGCTTTCTTT
CDR3aa: CASIPPLQNTEAFF

j_gene: TRBJ2-7
d_gene: TRBD2
v_gene: TRBV5-1
abundance: once
CDR3nt: TGCGCCAGCAGCTTTGGGGGGGATCATTACCCCTACGAGCAGTACTTC
CDR3aa: CASSFGGDHYPYEQYF

j_gene: TRBJ2-1
d_gene: TRBD2
v_gene: TRBV30
abundance: .
CDR3nt: TGTGCCTGGAGCGGGGGGTGGGGGAATGAGCAGTTCTTC
CDR3aa: CAWSGGWGNEQFF

j_gene: TRBJ1-1
d_gene: .
v_gene: TRBV4-2
abundance: .
CDR3nt: TGTGCCAGCAGCCAAGATCTCGGGGTAGGCACTGAAGCTTTCTTT
CDR3aa: CASSQDLGVGTEAFF

j_gene: TRBJ2-2
d_gene: .
v_gene: TRBV10-1
abundance: .
CDR3nt: TGCGCCAGCAGTTACGACACAGAAAACACCGGGGAGCTGTTTTTT
CDR3aa: CASSYDTENTGELFF

j_gene: TRBJ2-3
d_gene: .
v_gene: TRBV10-3
abundance: once
CDR3nt: TGTGCCATCAGTGACACGGGGGGCACAGATACGCAGTATTTT
CDR3aa: CAISDTGGTDTQYF

j_gene: TRBJ1-1
d_gene: TRBD1
v_gene: TRBV5-1
abundance: once
CDR3nt: TGCGCCAGCAGCTTGAAGACAGGGGGGTGGAACACTGAAGCTTTCTTT
CDR3aa: CASSLKTGGWNTEAFF

j_gene: TRBJ1-1
d_gene: .
v_gene: TRBV29-1
abundance: .
CDR3nt: TGCAGCGTTAGAGGGAAGGGGAACACTGAAGCTTTCTTT
CDR3aa: CSVRGKGNTEAFF

j_gene: TRBJ1-1
d_gene: .
v_gene: TRBV5-3
abundance: .
CDR3nt: TGTGCCAGAAGCGTATACAGGGACACTGAAGCTTTCTTT
CDR3aa: CARSVYRDTEAFF

j_gene: TRBJ1-2
d_gene: .
v_gene: TRBV6-1
abundance: .
CDR3nt: TGTGCCAGCAGTGAAGGACGGGTGTGGGGCTACACCTTC
CDR3aa: CASSEGRVWGYTF

j_gene: TRBJ2-5
d_gene: .
v_gene: TRBV9
abundance: .
CDR3nt: TGTGCCAGCAGCTCAGAAGAGACCCAGTACTTC
CDR3aa: CASSSEETQYF

j_gene: TRBJ1-2
d_gene: .
v_gene: TRBV12-3/TRBV12-4
abundance: .
CDR3nt: TGTGCCAGCAGCCGTCGCGGGGACTATGGCTACACCTTC
CDR3aa: CASSRRGDYGYTF

j_gene: TRBJ1-3
d_gene: .
v_gene: TRBV19
abundance: .
CDR3nt: TGTGCCAGTAGTATCGGTGTGCTCTCTGGAAACACCATATATTTT
CDR3aa: CASSIGVLSGNTIYF

j_gene: TRBJ1-1
d_gene: .
v_gene: TRBV7-8
abundance: many
CDR3nt: TGTGCCAGCAGCTTGGACAGATTGAACACTGAAGCTTTCTTT
CDR3aa: CASSLDRLNTEAFF

j_gene: TRBJ2-1
d_gene: .
v_gene: TRBV18
abundance: .
CDR3nt: TGTGCCAGCTCAGGGGCGGCAGGCAATGAGCAGTTCTTC
CDR3aa: CASSGAAGNEQFF

j_gene: TRBJ1-4
d_gene: TRBD1
v_gene: TRBV2
abundance: .
CDR3nt: TGTGCCAGCATCCGGGACAGGAATGAAAAACTGTTTTTT
CDR3aa: CASIRDRNEKLFF

j_gene: TRBJ2-3
d_gene: TRBD2
v_gene: TRBV19
abundance: .
CDR3nt: TGTGCCAGTAAAGCGGGGGGGAGCACAGATACGCAGTATTTT
CDR3aa: CASKAGGSTDTQYF

j_gene: TRBJ1-2
d_gene: TRBD1
v_gene: TRBV4-2
abundance: once
CDR3nt: TGTGCCAGCAGCCCCGGACAGGAATCTAACTATGGCTACACCTTC
CDR3aa: CASSPGQESNYGYTF